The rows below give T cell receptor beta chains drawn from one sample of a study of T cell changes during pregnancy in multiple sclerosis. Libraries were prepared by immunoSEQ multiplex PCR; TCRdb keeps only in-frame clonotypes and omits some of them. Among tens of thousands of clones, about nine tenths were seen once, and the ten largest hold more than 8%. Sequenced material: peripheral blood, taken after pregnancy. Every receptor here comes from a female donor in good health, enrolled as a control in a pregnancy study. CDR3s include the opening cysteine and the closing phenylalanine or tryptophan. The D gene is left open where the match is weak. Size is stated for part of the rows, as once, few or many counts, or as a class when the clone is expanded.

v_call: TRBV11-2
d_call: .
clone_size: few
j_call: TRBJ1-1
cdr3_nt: TGTGCCAGCAGCTATACAGGAACTGAAGCTTTCTTT
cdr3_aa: CASSYTGTEAFF

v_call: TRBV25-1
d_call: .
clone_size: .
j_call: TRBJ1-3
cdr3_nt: TGTGCCAGCAGTGAAGCGACAGCTGGAAACACCATATATTTT
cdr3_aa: CASSEATAGNTIYF

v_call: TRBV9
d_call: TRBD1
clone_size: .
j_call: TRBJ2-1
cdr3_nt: TGTGCCAGCGATGACAGGGCTAATGAGCAGTTCTTC
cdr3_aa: CASDDRANEQFF

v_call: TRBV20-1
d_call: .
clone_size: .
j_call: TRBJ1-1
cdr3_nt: TGCAGTGCTAGTAGGAGTGAAGCTTTCTTT
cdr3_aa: CSASRSEAFF

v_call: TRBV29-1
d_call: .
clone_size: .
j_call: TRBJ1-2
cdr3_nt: TGCAGCGTTGATCAGGGTACTAACTATGGCTACACCTTC
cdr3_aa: CSVDQGTNYGYTF

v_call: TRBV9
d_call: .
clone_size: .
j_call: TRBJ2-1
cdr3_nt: TGTGCCAGCAGCGTAGATCGGGGTGAGCAGTTCTTC
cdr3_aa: CASSVDRGEQFF

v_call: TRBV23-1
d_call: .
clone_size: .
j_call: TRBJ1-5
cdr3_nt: TGCGCCAGCAGTCTCGGGCCCCAGCATTTT
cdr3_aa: CASSLGPQHF

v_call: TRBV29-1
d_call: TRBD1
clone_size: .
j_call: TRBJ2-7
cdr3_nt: TGCAGCGTTGAGGGCAGGGGGACCTACGAGCAGTACTTC
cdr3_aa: CSVEGRGTYEQYF

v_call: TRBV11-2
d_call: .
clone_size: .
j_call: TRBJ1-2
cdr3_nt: TGTGCCAGCAGCCCCGGACAGTATGGCTACACCTTC
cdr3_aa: CASSPGQYGYTF

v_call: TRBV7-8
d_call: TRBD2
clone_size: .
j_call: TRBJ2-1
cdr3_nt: TGTGCCAGCAGCCAGGGACTAGCGGGAGTGGTGTTTAATGAGCAGTTCTTC
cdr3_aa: CASSQGLAGVVFNEQFF

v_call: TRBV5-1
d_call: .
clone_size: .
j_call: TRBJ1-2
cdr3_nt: TGCGCCAGCAGCTTGACCCCAGGGAATGGCTACACCTTC
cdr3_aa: CASSLTPGNGYTF

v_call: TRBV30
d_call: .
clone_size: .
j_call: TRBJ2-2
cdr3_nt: TGTGCCCGCACAGGGTCAACCGGGGAGCTGTTTTTT
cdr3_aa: CARTGSTGELFF

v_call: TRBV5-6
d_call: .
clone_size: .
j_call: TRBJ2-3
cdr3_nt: TGTGCCAGCAGCTTGGTCGCTAGCGCAGATACGCAGTATTTT
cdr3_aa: CASSLVASADTQYF

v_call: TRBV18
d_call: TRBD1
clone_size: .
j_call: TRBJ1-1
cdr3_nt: TGTGCCAGCTCACCGGGACAGGGGATGAACACTGAAGCTTTCTTT
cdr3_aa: CASSPGQGMNTEAFF

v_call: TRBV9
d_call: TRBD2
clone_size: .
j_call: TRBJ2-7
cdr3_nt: TGTGCCAGCGGCGGGAGTATAAACGAGCAGTACTTC
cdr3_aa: CASGGSINEQYF

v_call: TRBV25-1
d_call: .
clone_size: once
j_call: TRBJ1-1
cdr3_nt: TGTGCCAGCAGTGAAGTTGGGGGCTGGAACACTGAAGCTTTCTTT
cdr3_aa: CASSEVGGWNTEAFF

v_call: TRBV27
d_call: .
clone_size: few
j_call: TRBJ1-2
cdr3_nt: TGTGCCAGCAGTTTACTGGGAGATTCCTATGGCTACACCTTC
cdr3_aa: CASSLLGDSYGYTF

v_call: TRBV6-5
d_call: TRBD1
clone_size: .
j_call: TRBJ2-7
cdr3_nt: TGTGCCAGCGGGGCAGGGGGCAACTACGAGCAGTACTTC
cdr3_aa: CASGAGGNYEQYF

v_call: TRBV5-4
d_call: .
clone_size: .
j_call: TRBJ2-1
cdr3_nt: TGTGCCAGCAGCCCCACGGGGATAGCGGAGCAGTTCTTC
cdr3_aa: CASSPTGIAEQFF

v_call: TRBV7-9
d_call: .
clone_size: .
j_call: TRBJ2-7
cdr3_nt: TGTGCCAGCAGCTTAGAGCGGTCCTCTGGCATCGAGCAGTACTTC
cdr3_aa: CASSLERSSGIEQYF

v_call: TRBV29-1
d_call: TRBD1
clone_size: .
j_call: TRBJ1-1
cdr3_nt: TGCAGCGTTCGACAGGGGGGCACTGAAGCTTTCTTT
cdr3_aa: CSVRQGGTEAFF

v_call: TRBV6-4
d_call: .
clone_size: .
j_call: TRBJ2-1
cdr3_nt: TGTGCCAGCAGTGACGGCGGTAGCCTGGCCAATGAGCAGTTCTTC
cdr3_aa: CASSDGGSLANEQFF

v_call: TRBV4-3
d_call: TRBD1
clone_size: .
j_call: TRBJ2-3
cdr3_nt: TGCGCCAGCAGCCAAGACCAGGGGGTGGCAGATACGCAGTATTTT
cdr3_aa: CASSQDQGVADTQYF

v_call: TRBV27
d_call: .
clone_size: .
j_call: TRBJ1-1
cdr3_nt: TGTGCCAGCACTCGAGGGTCCGGGAACACTGAAGCTTTCTTT
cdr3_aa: CASTRGSGNTEAFF

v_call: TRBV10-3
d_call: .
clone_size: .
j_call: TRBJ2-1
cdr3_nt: TGTGCCATCAGTGAGTCCCCCGAGCAGGTCCTTGAGTTCTTC
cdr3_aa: CAISESPEQVLEFF

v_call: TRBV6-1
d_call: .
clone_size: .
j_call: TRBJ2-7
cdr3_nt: TGTGCCAGCAGTGATCTCTCACGAGGGGAGCAGTACTTC
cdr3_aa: CASSDLSRGEQYF

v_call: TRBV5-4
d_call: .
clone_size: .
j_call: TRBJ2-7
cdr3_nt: TGTGCCAGCAGCTTGGCCCCGGAGCGGGCCCCCTACGAGCAGTACTTC
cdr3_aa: CASSLAPERAPYEQYF

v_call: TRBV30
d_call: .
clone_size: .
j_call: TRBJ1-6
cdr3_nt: TGTGCCTGGACAGAGGGTTCACCCCTCCACTTT
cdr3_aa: CAWTEGSPLHF

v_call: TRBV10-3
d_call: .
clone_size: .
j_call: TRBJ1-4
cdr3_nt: TGTGCCATCAGTGTGGGGGCCGGGGAAAAACTGTTTTTT
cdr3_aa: CAISVGAGEKLFF

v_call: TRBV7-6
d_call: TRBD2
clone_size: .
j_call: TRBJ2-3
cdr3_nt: TGTGCCAGCAGCTTAGTATCCGGGACTAGCGGGAGGGATACGCAGTATTTT
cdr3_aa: CASSLVSGTSGRDTQYF

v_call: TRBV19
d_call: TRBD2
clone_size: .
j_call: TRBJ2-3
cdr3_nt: TGTGCCAGTAGTCCAGATAGCGGGGTTAGCACAGATACGCAGTATTTT
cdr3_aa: CASSPDSGVSTDTQYF

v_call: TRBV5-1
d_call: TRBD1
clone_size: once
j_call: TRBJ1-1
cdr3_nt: TGCGCCAGCAGCCGGGGACAGCCCTTCGGGGCTTTCTTT
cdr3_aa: CASSRGQPFGAFF

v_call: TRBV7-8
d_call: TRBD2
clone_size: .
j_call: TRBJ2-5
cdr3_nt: TGTGCCAGCAGCTTCCCCCAGGCGGGAGGAGAGGGGGAGACCCAGTACTTC
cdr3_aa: CASSFPQAGGEGETQYF

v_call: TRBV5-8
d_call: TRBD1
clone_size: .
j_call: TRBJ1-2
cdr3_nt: TGTGCCAGCAGTACGGGACAGACAAGTTATGGCTACACCTTC
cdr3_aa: CASSTGQTSYGYTF

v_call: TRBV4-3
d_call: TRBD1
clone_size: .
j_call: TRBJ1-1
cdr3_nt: TGCGCCAGCAGCCAGGAGGACAGGCCCACTGAAGCTTTCTTT
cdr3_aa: CASSQEDRPTEAFF

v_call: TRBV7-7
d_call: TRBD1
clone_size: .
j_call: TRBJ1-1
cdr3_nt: TGTGCTAGCAGCCCGTTCCAGCCATTGACAGGGAGGCTCCCTCAGAATGAGGCTTTCTTT
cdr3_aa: CASSPFQPLTGRLPQNEAFF

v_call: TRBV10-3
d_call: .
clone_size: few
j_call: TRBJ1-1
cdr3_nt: TGTGCCATCAGTCCCCTGAACGGGGAGAACACTGAAGCTTTCTTT
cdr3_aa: CAISPLNGENTEAFF